Detailed here is one T cell receptor beta chain. No antigen is known for it. No qualities accompany the bases; no much larger clone lies one base away. In the prospective study, participants were roughly 18 to 90 years old, resided in about two dozen geographic areas of the United States, and were enrolled through a virtual design. In the prospective study, cohorts were assigned on the basis of participant-reported clinical history obtained from a screening survey and a study questionnaire. For ImmuneRACE Cohort 3, a participant was defined as recovered based on two consecutive negative NP/OP PCR tests, clearance by a healthcare professional, or resolution of symptoms. Mobile phlebotomists in the prospective study collected whole blood, serum and a nasopharyngeal or oropharyngeal swab from every participant. Over a roughly two-month period, participants in the prospective study had the option of providing additional blood draws and questionnaires. Before DNA extraction, prospective study blood samples were shipped either frozen or at room temperature.

V is clipped by 5 bases and J by 2 bases, and the sequence between their germline boundaries is 6 bases long. The CDR3 numbers 11 residues from cysteine through phenylalanine. The sequence is cut down to CDR3 DNA, 33 bases in frame from base 1. CDR1 and CDR2 are read off the germline V gene (reference sequence) as DFQATT and SNEGSKA. This entry is derived from a study of blood T cell repertoires in COVID-19 (dated by TCRdb to about 2020). Study-level background: Samples from collaborators originated in the United States, Italy and Spain and spanned both the acute and convalescent phases of COVID-19. The samples were drawn from the first 160 participants of the ongoing ImmuneRACE study and from 1,254 subjects provided by 6 global collaborators. Deeply sampled blood TCRbeta repertoires from subjects exposed to, actively infected with, or recovered from COVID-19 were included in the dataset. The sample metadata nearly always contained a de-identified subject ID, COVID-19 status, age in years and sex. Where available, HLA class I and class II types were obtained from metadata supplied by the sample provider rather than from assay-based typing. The repertoires were made available in a free public database intended to serve as a resource for research on the immune response to SARS-CoV-2. The prospective study material was composed of cDNA or gDNA derived from T cells, B-cell-depleted T cells, or PBMCs.

The paper as a whole reports these results and caveats: The quantity of clinical and demographic metadata differed by source and by participant and was supplied without curation.

TCRbeta CDR3 regions were amplified from genomic DNA by means of the immunoSEQ Assay, a bias-controlled multiplex PCR. The authors' pipeline ran thus. The number of nucleated cells in each sample was estimated from the amplification of reference gene primers within the assay. To quantify the absolute abundance of each unique TCRbeta CDR3 rearrangement, sequence reads were collapsed and filtered. For each sample, productive Simpson clonality was calculated as the square root of Simpson's diversity index over productive rearrangements. The table was pulled from immuneACCESS by TCRdb, which kept in-frame rearrangements only. Such tables lose some clones; where checked, under half of the loss comes from unresolved V genes, and the rest has no known cause. The V and J calls and the clone size are those of that table, but D and trimming were determined from the DNA. This sample lists just over 350,000 clones; about 90% were detected once. The ten largest account for almost 3% of the sample.

The chain is encoded by TRBV20-1 joined to TRBJ1-1; the D gene is not confidently resolved. The sequence came from a woman aged 25 to 39 who had recovered from COVID-19. Source material: PBMCs or T cells enriched from blood (not recorded which). The CDR3 region has the sequence CSAPTNTEAFF. The base sequence is TGCAGTGCTCCTACTAACACTGAAGCTTTCTTT.